Each of the 24 T cell receptor beta chains below was sequenced from the same sample in a study of T cells after yellow fever vaccination. TCRdb ran MiXCR on the 5' RACE reads and lists one entry per CDR3 protein. The repertoire consists of 170,000 or so distinct CDR3 sequences, with 6.2% occurring once and the leading ten covering about 2.7%. The input for sequencing was CD4+ T cells sorted from PBMCs, taken on the day of the first yellow fever vaccination. Receptors were obtained from a man aged 18-30 years who received the YFV17D yellow fever vaccine.

In this sample, this clonotype turned up many times. The chain carries TRBV29-1 and TRBJ2-5; possible D gene TRBD1, 5 bases. V lost 4 bases to trimming and J lost 0 bases, with 9 bases between them. Per the germline V gene, CDR1 is SQVTM and CDR2 is ANQGSEA. The CDR3 has 13 residues. The CDR3 protein is CSVAKGNQETQYF. DNA of the CDR3: TGCAGCGTTGCGAAGGGGAACCAAGAGACCCAGTACTTC.

The sample holds many counts of this clonotype. The V call is TRBV20-1, the J call TRBJ2-3; TRBD2 matches 7 bases. Per the germline V gene, CDR1 is DFQATT and CDR2 is SNEGSKA (reference sequence). The junction had 11 bases not matched to a gene; V was cut back by 3 bases and J by 2 bases. The CDR3 extends over 16 amino acids. The CDR3 sequence: CSASRVSGGTTDTQYF. DNA for the CDR3: TGCAGTGCTAGCCGAGTGTCGGGGGGTACCACAGATACGCAGTATTTT.

This clonotype has a count of ten or more. The chain combines TRBV20-1 with TRBJ2-1, with no clear D. The CDR3 extends over 12 amino acids. CDR1 DFQATT and CDR2 SNEGSKA come from the germline V gene (reference sequence). V lost 3 bases to trimming and J lost 9 bases, with 12 bases between them. In DNA, the CDR3 is TGCAGTGCTAGTTCCCCGCTGTTTGAGCAGTTCTTC. Translated: CSASSPLFEQFF.

This clonotype came up a few times. This chain uses TRBV3-1 with TRBJ2-4, with 9 nucleotides matching TRBD2. Germline V lookup: CDR1 LGHDT, CDR2 YNNKEL (reference sequence). CDR3 length: 17 residues. The trim removed 4 bases at V and 7 bases at J, leaving 14 bases unmatched. The CDR3 region has the DNA TGTGCCAGCAGCCGGAGGGGGAGCGGGGGGACGGGGAACATTCAGTACTTC. This gives the protein CASSRRGSGGTGNIQYF. Supplemented by reference TRBV3-1 and TRBJ2-4, the full variable domain reads DTAVSQTPKYLVTQMGNDKSIKCEQNLGHDTMYWYKQDSKKFLKIMFSYNNKELIINETVPNRFSPKSPDKAHLNLHINSLELGDSAVYFCASSRRGSGGTGNIQYFGAGTRLSVL.

This clonotype was found many times. The gene calls are TRBV20-1 and TRBJ1-6, with 9 bases fitting TRBD1. The CDR3 spans 12 residues. The ends lost 6 bases at V and 14 bases at J; junction bases unmatched: 8. The germline gives CDR1 DFQATT, CDR2 SNEGSKA (reference sequence). The CDR3 spells CSARDRVPTLHF. As DNA, the CDR3 is TGCAGTGCCAGGGACAGGGTGCCAACCCTCCACTTT.

This clonotype appeared many times. The V gene is TRBV3-1, the J gene TRBJ1-1; D gene unclear. CDR1 and CDR2 from the germline V gene are LGHDT and YNNKEL (reference sequence). The CDR3 is 12 amino acids. Trimming took 1 base from V and 8 from J, leaving 8 bases between them. The CDR3 DNA is TGTGCCAGCAGCCAAGGGCCACAAGAAGCTTTCTTT. It specifies CASSQGPQEAFF.

This clonotype has at least ten counts. This chain connects TRBV11-2 to TRBJ2-3; 7 bases are a match to TRBD2. The CDR3 consists of 13 residues. Germline-derived CDR1 and CDR2 are SGHAT and FQNNGV. Germline trimming cut 7 bases from V and 5 bases from J; bases unmatched to any gene: 6. This chain's CDR3 is CASISWGGDTQYF. The CDR3 DNA reads as TGTGCCAGCATCTCTTGGGGGGGAGATACGCAGTATTTT.

This clonotype came up many times. Given the absence of the conserved phenylalanine or tryptophan at the CDR3 end, a read error is likely. No DNA is shown, since the ends of the CDR3 on it are uncertain; the CDR3 is the one TCRdb lists. The V and J genes are TRBV4-1 and TRBJ1-1; TRBD1, as called in the table, went unchecked against the DNA. Inclusive of both ends, the CDR3 amounts to 12 amino acids. CDR1 is MGHRA, CDR2 YSYEKL, per germline. This chain's CDR3 is CASSPSRDRGPV.

This clonotype showed up just a few times. This rearrangement joins TRBV14 to TRBJ2-1; TRBD2 might be the D (5 bases). V lost 0 bases and J lost 2, with 17 bases in between. This CDR3 has 18 amino acids. Germline V gives CDR1 SGHDN, CDR2 FVKESK. This CDR3 is CASSQDRGGSGTYNEQFF. CDR3 nucleotide sequence: TGTGCCAGCAGCCAAGACCGCGGAGGAAGTGGGACCTACAATGAGCAGTTCTTC.

This clonotype was seen at least ten times. The rearrangement links TRBV23-1 to TRBJ2-6; TRBD1 matches at 9 bases. Being an ORF, TRBV23-1 has a function that is uncertain. This CDR3 has 14 amino acids. The V segment lost 2 bases and the J segment 18 bases; nucleotides outside the gene matches: 11. In DNA form, the CDR3 reads TGCGCCAGCAGTCAAGCGCCACAGAGGACAGGGGCGACTTTC. Translated: CASSQAPQRTGATF.

This clonotype was seen many times. The genes are TRBV5-6 and TRBJ2-7; weak D call: TRBD1 (5 bases). V was pared by 3 bases and J by 5 bases, with 12 bases between. Germline-derived CDR1 and CDR2 are SGHDT and YYEEEE. The CDR3 has 13 residues. The CDR3 sequence: CASSSTWGDEQYV. The CDR3 nucleotides read TGTGCCAGCAGCTCTACTTGGGGCGACGAGCAGTACGTC.

There are many counts of this clonotype. The chain recombines TRBV4-3 with TRBJ2-2; D gene unclear. The CDR3 spans 16 residues. From germline, CDR1 is LGHNA and CDR2 YSLEER. The V end was cut by 0 bases, the J end by 1 base, with 9 bases between. The CDR3 spells CASSQEVLGNTGELFF. The CDR3 nucleotides read TGCGCCAGCAGCCAAGAGGTTTTGGGGAACACCGGGGAGCTGTTTTTT.

In this sample, this clonotype turned up many times. The gene calls are TRBV6-1 and TRBJ1-6, with TRBD1 matching over 9 bases. Unmatched junction bases numbered 6, after V lost 6 bases and J lost 12 bases. The CDR3 extends over 13 amino acids. Germline lookup yields CDR1 MNHNS and CDR2 SASEGT. CDR3 region: CASRGDRALPLHF. CDR3 sequence (DNA): TGTGCCAGCAGGGGGGACAGGGCCCTACCCCTCCACTTT.

The table lists this clonotype with a few counts. The rearrangement joins TRBV5-1 to TRBJ1-2; 7 nucleotides match TRBD1. The CDR3 runs 13 residues. CDR1 and CDR2 (germline): SGHRS, YFSETQ. Trimming removed 2 bases from V and 6 bases from J; junction bases left unmatched: 4. CDR3 loop: CASSFEGANGYTF. As DNA, the CDR3 is TGCGCCAGCAGCTTTGAGGGGGCGAATGGCTACACCTTC.

This clonotype was seen a handful of times. This sequence joins TRBV6-1 and TRBJ2-7; 10 bases line up with TRBD2. Unmatched junction bases numbered 4, after V lost 5 bases and J lost 0 bases. Germline CDR1 and CDR2: MNHNS and SASEGT. The CDR3 runs 15 residues. The CDR3 bases are TGTGCCAGCAGTCCACTAGCGGGGCACTCCTACGAGCAGTACGTC. Translated, it gives CASSPLAGHSYEQYV.

This clonotype was counted ten times or more. The chain uses TRBV3-1 and TRBJ1-6, with D perhaps TRBD1 (5 bases). CDR1 is LGHDT and CDR2 is YNNKEL in the germline V gene (reference sequence). The V end lost 1 base, the J end lost 6 bases, and 7 bases lay between the germline ends. The CDR3 contains 14 residues. CDR3 in amino acids: CASSQGQINSPLHF. DNA of the CDR3: TGTGCCAGCAGCCAAGGACAGATTAATTCACCCCTCCACTTT.

On this clonotype: Given a much more abundant clone one base away, this may be a read error. This chain joins TRBV7-9 and TRBJ1-5; no clear D gene. The CDR3 covers 13 residues. CDR1 and CDR2 (germline): SEHNR, FQNEAQ (reference sequence). Trimming pared 1 base from V and 5 bases from J, leaving 6 bases between. The CDR3 sequence: CASSLDLDQPQHF. The DNA of the CDR3 is TGTGCCAGCAGCTTAGATTTGGATCAGCCCCAGCATTTT.

This clonotype was picked up many times. The chain links TRBV25-1 to TRBJ2-7; a weak D match, TRBD1 (6 bases). Germline assignment: CDR1 MGHDK and CDR2 SYGVNS. The CDR3 consists of 12 residues. Trimming removed 3 bases from V and 4 bases from J, with 7 bases in between. In nucleotides, the CDR3 is TGTGCCAGCAGTGAGGACAGATACGAGCAGTACGTC. Translated: CASSEDRYEQYV.

The gene calls are TRBV7-8 and TRBJ1-4, with unresolved D. The germline CDR1 and CDR2 sequences are SGHVS and FQNEAQ. V lost 0 bases and J 8 bases, leaving 13 bases between the germline ends. The CDR3 length is 15 residues. The CDR3 DNA is TGTGCCAGCAGCTTAGCGGGCCGGCCGCGGGAAAAACTGTTTTTT. Translating gives CASSLAGRPREKLFF.

This chain links TRBV5-6 with TRBJ2-2; the D gene is possibly TRBD2 (6 bases). The CDR3 length is 16 residues. V lost 4 bases and J lost 0, with 13 bases in between. Germline CDR1 SGHDT, CDR2 YYEEEE. CDR3 in DNA: TGTGCCAGCAGCCCGGACCGCGGGGCGAACACCGGGGAGCTGTTTTTT. This gives the protein CASSPDRGANTGELFF.

The sample holds many counts of this clonotype. The chain employs TRBV7-2 and TRBJ1-2, with D maybe TRBD1 (5 bases). The CDR3 contains 13 residues. Germline V gene lookup returns CDR1 SGHTA and CDR2 FQGNSA. V lost 3 bases to trimming and J lost 8 bases, with 13 bases between them. The CDR3 sequence is CASSFNDQGGYTF. CDR3 nucleotide sequence: TGTGCCAGCAGCTTCAACGATCAGGGCGGCTACACCTTC.

This clonotype was observed at least ten times. At one end, the junction sequence differs from germline, possibly due to a read error. The chain has TRBV7-9 and TRBJ1-1; 8 bases fit TRBD1. Germline V gene data show CDR1 as SEHNR and CDR2 as FQNEAQ (reference sequence). The CDR3 spans 12 residues. CDR3 bases: TGTGCCAGCAGCTTAGAGCAGGGGGCTTTAAGATTT. Residues: CASSLEQGALRF.

This sequence joins TRBV5-1 and TRBJ2-7; possibly TRBD2 for D (5 bases). The V end lost 0 bases, the J end lost 6 bases, and 10 bases lay between the germline ends. Germline V gene lookup returns CDR1 SGHRS and CDR2 YFSETQ. The CDR3 has 13 residues. CDR3 bases: TGCGCCAGCAGCTTGGAGTTTGGAGGCGAGCAGTACTTC. Protein sequence: CASSLEFGGEQYF.

This clonotype showed up many times. CDR3 residues: CSARPGGPTDTQYF. The CDR3, as DNA: TGCAGTGCTAGACCCGGGGGGCCCACAGATACGCAGTATTTT. The chain links TRBV20-1 to TRBJ2-3; maybe TRBD2 (7 bases). Per germline, CDR1 DFQATT and CDR2 SNEGSKA (reference sequence). The germline V and J ends were trimmed by 2 bases and 2 bases, with 11 bases remaining between them. The CDR3 is 14 amino acids.